What follows are 16 T cell receptor beta chains derived from one specimen sequenced in a study of T cell responses to AZD1222 COVID-19 vaccine. The table came from immunoSEQ multiplex PCR; TCRdb's copy has only in-frame clones and leaves some out. The sample yields about 150,000 clones, 75% to 95% seen once. The specimen was peripheral blood, collected on day 0 of AZD1222 vaccination. The receptors derive from an adult in good health.

The rearrangement joins TRBV5-1 to TRBJ2-7; TRBD1 matches 7 bases. With V trimmed by 2 bases and J by 3 bases, 5 bases remained unmatched. Germline CDR1 is SGHRS and CDR2 is YFSETQ. The CDR3 runs to 14 residues. CDR3 in amino acids: CASSFYRQGYEQYF. In DNA, the CDR3 is TGCGCCAGCAGCTTCTACCGACAGGGCTACGAGCAGTACTTC.

The J gene is TRBJ1-4, the V gene TRBV10-3; D might be TRBD1 (5 bases). The germline V and J ends were trimmed by 3 bases and 5 bases, with 10 bases remaining between them. The CDR3 loop spans 14 amino acids. Germline-derived CDR1 and CDR2 are ENHRY and SYGVKD. The CDR3 reads CAISEDRPNEKLFF. In DNA, the CDR3 is TGTGCCATCAGTGAAGACAGACCCAATGAAAAACTGTTTTTT.

CDR3 sequence (DNA): TGTGCCAGCAGCACACGACACTTACCTATACCTACGAACTATGGCTACACCTTC. It yields the protein CASSTRHLPIPTNYGYTF. The gene calls are TRBV21-1 and TRBJ1-2; the table's D call, TRBD1, was not checked against the DNA. TRBV21-1 is reported as a pseudogene. The CDR3 totals 18 residues.

The CDR3 DNA sequence: TGCGCCAGCAGCCAAGGTTTGACAGGGTACAATGAGCAGTTCTTC. Protein sequence: CASSQGLTGYNEQFF. The chain employs TRBV4-3 and TRBJ2-1, with TRBD1 identical over 7 bases. From germline, CDR1 is LGHNA and CDR2 YSLEER. Losses at the gene ends were 1 base for V and 4 bases for J; bases not matched to a gene: 4. The CDR3 is 15 amino acids.

The rearrangement uses TRBV28 and TRBJ2-7; 9 bases are a match to TRBD1. The junction had 6 bases not matched to a gene; V was cut back by 5 bases and J by 4 bases. The CDR3 loop spans 14 amino acids. Germline CDR1 is MDHEN and CDR2 is SYDVKM. DNA for the CDR3: TGTGCCAGCAGTGACCGGGACAGGGCTTACGAGCAGTACTTC. This encodes CASSDRDRAYEQYF.

The chain carries TRBV18 and TRBJ1-1; TRBD1 is a possible D gene (6 bases). Between the trimmed V and J ends, which lost 3 bases and 1 base, there was a span of 15 bases. This CDR3 comprises 16 residues. Germline V gene lookup returns CDR1 KGHSH and CDR2 LQKENI. The CDR3 DNA follows: TGTGCCAGCTCACCCCCGGCAGGGGTGTCGAACACTGAAGCTTTCTTT. It yields the protein CASSPPAGVSNTEAFF. Based on the CDR3 plus reference TRBV18 and TRBJ1-1, the full variable domain is NAGVMQNPRHLVRRRGQEARLRCSPMKGHSHVYWYRQLPEEGLKFMVYLQKENIIDESGMPKERFSAEFPKEGPSILRIQQVVRGDSAAYFCASSPPAGVSNTEAFFGQGTRLTVV.

The chain links TRBV28 to TRBJ1-1; unclear D gene. The CDR3 runs to 11 residues. The ends were cut back, 7 bases at V and 8 bases at J, with 11 bases in the middle. CDR1 and CDR2 (germline): MDHEN, SYDVKM. The chain's CDR3 is CASNGPGEAFF. The CDR3, as DNA: TGTGCCAGCAATGGACCCGGGGAAGCTTTCTTT.

This rearrangement joins TRBV6-2 or TRBV6-3 to TRBJ1-4; D call uncertain. The CDR3 consists of 15 residues. Trimming shortened V by 6 bases and J by 8 bases, and 19 bases separated the two germline ends. Germline V gives CDR1 MNHEY, CDR2 SVGEGT. This chain's CDR3 is CASSLTDSVSEKLFF. CDR3 coding DNA: TGTGCCAGCAGCCTGACGGATTCCGTTTCGGAAAAACTGTTTTTT.

This clone was recorded once. The chain recombines TRBV11-3 with TRBJ2-7; weak D call: TRBD2 (6 bases). The CDR3 runs to 18 residues. CDR1 and CDR2 (germline): SGHNT, YENEEA. The germline V and J ends were trimmed by 3 bases and 0 bases, with 21 bases remaining between them. CDR3 coding DNA: TGTGCCAGCAGCTTTACCCCCCGATTAGCGGAAATCTCCTACGAGCAGTACTTC. Translated: CASSFTPRLAEISYEQYF.

The chain employs TRBV19 and TRBJ2-4; TRBD1 matches at 7 bases. Trimming at V came to 1 base and at J to 5 bases, leaving 14 bases not matched to a gene. Germline lookup yields CDR1 LNHDA and CDR2 SQIVND (reference sequence). The CDR3 totals 18 residues. DNA for the CDR3: TGTGCCAGTAGTATAGGGACAGGCTACTCTGGAGGTCAAAACATTCAGTACTTC. Protein sequence: CASSIGTGYSGGQNIQYF.

With regard to this clone: Compared with germline, one end of the junction differs, possibly owing to a read error. This chain joins TRBV5-4 and TRBJ1-1; TRBD1 matches 8 bases. The CDR3 has 15 residues. Germline CDR1 reads SGHNT; CDR2 reads YYREEE (reference sequence). CDR3 DNA: TGTGCCAACAGCAAAAAGACAGGGGTTTTCACTGAAGCTTTCTTT. Translating it yields CANSKKTGVFTEAFF. The complete variable domain, with remaining parts taken from reference TRBV5-4 and TRBJ1-1, reads ETGVTQSPTHLIKTRGQQVTLRCSSQSGHNTVSWYQQALGQGPQFIFQYYREEENGRGNFPPRFSGLQFPNYSSELNVNALELDDSALYLCANSKKTGVFTEAFFGQGTRLTVV.

CDR3 in DNA: TGTGCCTCCGGGGATAGTCGGTCCCCTAACTATGGCTACACCTTC. Translating gives CASGDSRSPNYGYTF. The chain carries TRBV10-3 and TRBJ1-2; no reliable D call. The CDR3 sequence is 15 residues long. V was cut by 11 bases and J by 0 bases, with 19 bases left in between. In germline, CDR1 is ENHRY, CDR2 SYGVKD.

The rearrangement joins TRBV5-4 to TRBJ1-1, with D tentatively TRBD1 (5 bases). Germline CDR1 is SGHNT and CDR2 is YYREEE (reference sequence). V shed 6 bases and J shed 7 bases, with 13 bases lying between them. The CDR3 has 12 residues. CDR3 protein: CASNQGKGEAFF. As DNA, the CDR3 is TGTGCCAGCAACCAGGGTAAGGGTGAAGCTTTCTTT.

This chain connects TRBV18 to TRBJ2-1; D may be TRBD2 (6 bases). Deletions cut 3 bases from V and 4 bases from J, with 16 bases between. This CDR3 is 16 amino acids long. Germline CDR1 KGHSH, CDR2 LQKENI. The CDR3 is CASSPFSGAQYNEQFF. Written as DNA, the CDR3 is TGTGCCAGCTCACCCTTTAGCGGAGCCCAATACAATGAGCAGTTCTTC.

V gene TRBV7-3 combines with J gene TRBJ2-1, with a weak D call TRBD2 (5 bases). CDR1 and CDR2 (germline): SGHTA, FQGTGA. This CDR3 contains 15 residues. The V end was cut by 5 bases, the J end by 9 bases, with 20 bases between. This CDR3 reads CASSPLPGLSGEQFF. CDR3 nucleotides: TGTGCCAGCAGCCCCCTCCCCGGACTGTCCGGTGAGCAGTTCTTC.

The rearrangement links TRBV28 to TRBJ2-7; D gene unclear. Trimming cost V 6 bases and J 1 base, with 10 bases left between them. Germline V gene data show CDR1 as MDHEN and CDR2 as SYDVKM. The CDR3 consists of 13 residues. CDR3 sequence: CASRTALSYEQYF. In nucleotides, the CDR3 is TGTGCCAGCAGGACGGCGCTGTCCTACGAGCAGTACTTC.